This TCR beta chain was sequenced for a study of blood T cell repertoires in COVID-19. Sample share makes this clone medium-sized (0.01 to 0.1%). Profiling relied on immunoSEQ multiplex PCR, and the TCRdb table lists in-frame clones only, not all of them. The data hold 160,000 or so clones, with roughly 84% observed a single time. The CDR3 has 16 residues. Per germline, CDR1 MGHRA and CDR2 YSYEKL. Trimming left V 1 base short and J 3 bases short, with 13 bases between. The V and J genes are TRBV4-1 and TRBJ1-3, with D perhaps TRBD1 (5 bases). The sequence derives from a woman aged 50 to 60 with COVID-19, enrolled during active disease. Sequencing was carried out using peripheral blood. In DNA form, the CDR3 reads TGCGCCAGCAGCCAAGCTTGGGGCTTGGATGGAAACACCATATATTTT. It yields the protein CASSQAWGLDGNTIYF.